This TCR beta chain was profiled in a study of blood T cell repertoires in COVID-19. About the study: PBMCs, B-cell-depleted T cells, or T cells provided the cDNA or gDNA that made up the material.

The CDR3 length is 20 residues. Germline V CDR1 and CDR2: SGHVS, FNYEAQ. With regard to this clone: One end of the junction is discordant with germline, which a read error may explain.

TCRdb keeps only in-frame clones here, not all; method: immunoSEQ multiplex PCR. Here the sample spans over 60,000 clones, 85% to 90% being singletons. The source material was peripheral blood. This clonotype was obtained from a man in his 70s with active or convalescent COVID-19. The rearrangement links TRBV7-6 to TRBJ2-7; 9 nucleotides agree with TRBD1. Here the CDR3 DNA reads TGTGCCAGCTGCTTATCCCCCTCGCTGACCCTGGACAGGGGTGGATACGAGCAGTACTTC. It specifies CASCLSPSLTLDRGGYEQYF.